Listed below are T cell receptor beta chains from one sample, sequenced in a study of T cell responses to AZD1222 COVID-19 vaccine. Profiling relied on immunoSEQ multiplex PCR, and the TCRdb table lists in-frame clones only, not all of them. Among 65,000 or so clones, less than 90% were seen once, and the ten largest hold approximately 9.8%. Sequenced material: peripheral blood, taken on day 0 of AZD1222 vaccination. All receptors come from an adult in good health. Both conserved end residues are part of each CDR3. D genes are given only for firm matches.

J: TRBJ2-4; D: -; V: TRBV6-2/TRBV6-3; DNA: TGTGCCAGCAGCCCCAGGGTTGAAGCCAAAAACATTCAGTACTTC; CDR3: CASSPRVEAKNIQYF
J: TRBJ1-3; D: -; V: TRBV4-1; DNA: TGCGCCAGCAGCCAAGGGACGGCTGGCGCAAACACCATATATTTT; CDR3: CASSQGTAGANTIYF
J: TRBJ1-4; D: -; V: TRBV4-3; DNA: TGCGCCAGCAGCCAAGGCGGGGCTTCTCCTGAAAAACTGTTTTTT; CDR3: CASSQGGASPEKLFF
J: TRBJ2-7; D: TRBD1; V: TRBV5-1; DNA: TGCGCCAGCAGCTCCGGGACAGGGGCCGACGAGCAGTACTTC; CDR3: CASSSGTGADEQYF
J: TRBJ1-5; D: -; V: TRBV12-3/TRBV12-4; DNA: TGTGCCAGCAGGAACGGGGCTTATCAGCCCCAGCATTTT; CDR3: CASRNGAYQPQHF
J: TRBJ2-7; D: TRBD2; V: TRBV20-1; DNA: TGCAGAGGGACTAGCGGCTACGAGCAGTACTTC; CDR3: CRGTSGYEQYF
J: TRBJ2-2; D: TRBD1; V: TRBV2; DNA: TGTGCCAGCAAACTCGGGACAGGGGCCGGGGAGCTGTTTTTT; CDR3: CASKLGTGAGELFF
J: TRBJ1-1; D: -; V: TRBV7-9; DNA: TGTGCCAGCAGCCCCAAGGCTGAAGCTTTCTTT; CDR3: CASSPKAEAFF
J: TRBJ1-4; D: -; V: TRBV2; DNA: TGTGCCAGCAGTGAAGCGCTGGGCGGTCGCGAAAAACTGTTTTTT; CDR3: CASSEALGGREKLFF
J: TRBJ1-4; D: -; V: TRBV7-6; DNA: TGTGCAAGCTCTGGGGCCTCATCCTATAATGAAAAACTGTTTTTT; CDR3: CASSGASSYNEKLFF
J: TRBJ2-7; D: TRBD1; V: TRBV19; DNA: TGTGCCAGTAGTTCCCCCGGGACAGGGGACGACGAGCAGTACTTC; CDR3: CASSSPGTGDDEQYF
J: TRBJ1-2; D: TRBD1; V: TRBV2; DNA: TGTGCCAGCAGTGGAACAGGGGGCGCTTCAAATGGCTACACCTTC; CDR3: CASSGTGGASNGYTF
J: TRBJ2-6; D: -; V: TRBV5-1; DNA: TGCGCCAGCAGCTTGGGACCGGGGTTGTCTGGGGCCAACGTCCTGACTTTC; CDR3: CASSLGPGLSGANVLTF